Listed below are T cell receptor beta chains from one sample, sequenced in a study of cytomegalovirus exposure and HLA in healthy donors. The data were produced by immunoSEQ multiplex PCR, yet TCRdb's version contains in-frame clones alone and is incomplete. This table has approximately 240,000 clones, 82% appearing once. Sequencing used PBMCs. The source of these receptors is a middle-aged woman in good health and CMV-seropositive. The CDR3 runs from the conserved cysteine through the conserved F or W. The D gene is left open where the match is weak. Size is omitted from some rows. Given values are once, few, many or a class for expanded clones.

TRBV10-2,-,TRBJ1-2,TRBD1,CASSPDRGVVPELNYGYTF,TGCGCCAGCAGTCCCGACAGGGGAGTAGTGCCCGAACTTAACTATGGCTACACCTTC
TRBV6-5,-,TRBJ2-7,TRBD2,CASSRSGRGYEQYF,TGTGCCAGCAGCCGTAGCGGGAGGGGATACGAGCAGTACTTC
TRBV6-1,few,TRBJ1-2,TRBD1,CASSARTGKDYGYTF,TGTGCCAGCAGTGCCCGGACAGGGAAAGACTATGGCTACACCTTC
TRBV11-2,-,TRBJ2-1,-,CASSLLRGKREQFF,TGTGCCAGCAGCTTACTTCGAGGGAAGCGTGAGCAGTTCTTC
TRBV23-1,-,TRBJ2-7,TRBD1,CASSQGGQHSYEQYF,TGCGCCAGCAGTCAAGGGGGACAGCACTCCTACGAGCAGTACTTC
TRBV27,-,TRBJ2-7,TRBD2,CASSLSVGRTYEQYF,TGTGCCAGCAGTTTATCCGTCGGGAGGACGTACGAGCAGTACTTC
TRBV5-8,-,TRBJ2-7,-,CASNEGTPRAYEQYF,TGTGCCAGCAACGAGGGGACACCCCGAGCCTACGAGCAGTACTTC
TRBV7-3,-,TRBJ2-6,-,CASSLGGAGANVLTF,TGTGCCAGCAGCTTAGGGGGGGCCGGGGCCAACGTCCTGACTTTC
TRBV5-1,-,TRBJ2-7,-,CASSIQGSYEQYF,TGCGCCAGCAGCATACAGGGATCCTACGAGCAGTACTTC
TRBV18,-,TRBJ1-4,-,CASSPRGANEKLFF,TGTGCCAGCTCACCGCGGGGGGCAAATGAAAAACTGTTTTTT
TRBV30,-,TRBJ2-7,-,CAWSVGAGINEQYF,TGTGCCTGGAGTGTAGGGGCAGGGATCAACGAGCAGTACTTC
TRBV27,-,TRBJ2-7,-,CASSSQQAVPYEQYF,TGTGCCAGCAGTTCTCAGCAGGCAGTACCCTACGAGCAGTACTTC
TRBV9,once,TRBJ1-1,-,CASSVGGTTEAFF,TGTGCCAGCAGCGTGGGGGGGACCACTGAAGCTTTCTTT
TRBV4-3,-,TRBJ2-5,TRBD2,CASSQLAGGKETQYF,TGCGCCAGCAGCCAACTGGCGGGGGGGAAAGAGACCCAGTACTTC
TRBV6-4,-,TRBJ1-2,-,CASSPQGDYGYTF,TGTGCCAGCAGCCCACAGGGAGACTATGGCTACACCTTC
TRBV5-1,-,TRBJ1-1,-,CASSLGQVSSGTEAFF,TGCGCCAGCAGCTTGGGACAAGTCTCCTCGGGGACTGAAGCTTTCTTT
TRBV19,-,TRBJ1-1,-,CASSSLSTEAFF,TGTGCCAGTAGTAGCCTGAGCACTGAAGCTTTCTTT
TRBV9,-,TRBJ2-7,TRBD1,CASSVSPGQGGEQYF,TGTGCCAGCAGCGTCTCACCGGGACAGGGTGGGGAACAGTACTTC
TRBV4-1,-,TRBJ2-7,-,CASSRAHTYEQYF,TGCGCCAGCAGCCGGGCCCACACCTACGAGCAGTACTTC
TRBV2,-,TRBJ2-1,TRBD2,CASSDGLAGGKFF,TGTGCCAGCAGTGATGGACTAGCGGGCGGGAAGTTCTTC
TRBV5-1,-,TRBJ2-2,-,CASSLGRAGELFF,TGCGCCAGCAGCTTGGGCAGGGCCGGGGAGCTGTTTTTT
TRBV5-1,few,TRBJ1-6,-,CASSLRGGGDSPLHF,TGCGCCAGCAGCTTGCGTGGGGGAGGTGACTCACCCCTCCACTTT
TRBV13,-,TRBJ2-1,-,CASSSYNEQFF,TGTGCCAGCAGCTCGTACAATGAGCAGTTCTTC
TRBV9,-,TRBJ2-3,TRBD1,CASSVVGTGTDTQYF,TGTGCCAGCAGCGTAGTAGGGACAGGCACAGATACGCAGTATTTT
TRBV4-3,-,TRBJ2-2,TRBD2,CASSQFRGLAGGPSTGELFF,TGCGCCAGCAGCCAATTCCGTGGACTAGCGGGGGGGCCGAGCACCGGGGAGCTGTTTTTT
TRBV5-1,-,TRBJ2-5,-,CASRASTGLGETQYF,TGCGCCAGCAGAGCGTCTACAGGGCTAGGGGAGACCCAGTACTTC
TRBV18,-,TRBJ1-3,-,CASSRAASGNTIYF,TGTGCCAGCTCACGGGCAGCCTCTGGAAACACCATATATTTT
TRBV7-2,once,TRBJ1-1,-,CASSFGGRVEAFF,TGTGCCAGCAGCTTCGGGGGGCGCGTAGAAGCTTTCTTT
TRBV6-6,-,TRBJ2-1,-,CASSYSDGLLNEQFF,TGTGCCAGCAGTTACTCGGACGGACTCCTCAATGAGCAGTTCTTC
TRBV9,few,TRBJ2-3,TRBD2,CASSASFLAGSTDTQYF,TGTGCCAGCAGCGCCTCTTTTTTAGCGGGAAGCACAGATACGCAGTATTTT
TRBV19,few,TRBJ2-7,-,CASSISSETYEQYF,TGTGCCAGTAGTATTAGTTCGGAGACCTACGAGCAGTACTTC
TRBV15,-,TRBJ2-3,-,CATSRGWVGGTDTQYF,TGTGCCACCAGCAGGGGGTGGGTCGGGGGCACAGATACGCAGTATTTT
TRBV29-1,-,TRBJ2-1,TRBD2,CSVAPQAGGLEQFF,TGCAGCGTTGCCCCCCAAGCGGGGGGGCTCGAGCAGTTCTTC
TRBV6-6,few,TRBJ2-5,-,CASSYSARGETQYF,TGTGCCAGCAGTTACTCAGCCAGGGGAGAGACCCAGTACTTC
TRBV29-1,-,TRBJ1-2,TRBD1,CSVEDRQGAGYGYTF,TGCAGCGTTGAAGACAGACAGGGGGCTGGGTATGGCTACACCTTC
TRBV7-3,-,TRBJ1-2,TRBD1,CASSLQQGEGYTF,TGTGCCAGCAGCTTACAACAGGGGGAAGGCTACACCTTC
TRBV6-5,-,TRBJ2-5,TRBD2,CATIRGGRSWETQYF,TGTGCCACTATACGGGGGGGGAGAAGTTGGGAGACCCAGTACTTC
TRBV5-1,-,TRBJ2-3,-,CASSLASPTDTQYF,TGCGCCAGCAGCTTGGCTAGCCCCACAGATACGCAGTATTTT
TRBV19,-,TRBJ1-1,-,CASSIGAGVFLNTEAFF,TGTGCCAGTAGTATAGGGGCAGGGGTTTTTTTGAACACTGAAGCTTTCTTT
TRBV19,-,TRBJ2-1,-,CASSKSGHNEQFF,TGTGCCAGTAGTAAGAGCGGGCACAATGAGCAGTTCTTC
TRBV29-1,few,TRBJ1-2,TRBD1,CSVDTGVNYGYTF,TGCAGCGTGGACACAGGGGTTAACTATGGCTACACCTTC